The 26 T cell receptor beta chains below all came from one sample that was sequenced in a study of blood T cell repertoires in COVID-19. Sequenced by immunoSEQ multiplex PCR; TCRdb stores in-frame clones only, minus some. The sample holds 30,000 to 50,000 clones; more than 75% are singletons and the top ten take nearly 25%. The sample comprised peripheral blood. These receptors came from a man aged 45 to 65 with active or convalescent COVID-19.

The rearrangement uses TRBV28 and TRBJ1-2, with D possibly TRBD1 on 5 matching bases. The CDR3 is 12 amino acids. The V gene lost 9 bases and the J gene lost 4 bases, with 12 bases spanning the gap. CDR1 and CDR2 from the germline V gene are MDHEN and SYDVKM. CDR3 loop: CASRPGGYGYTF. The CDR3 bases are TGTGCCAGTCGCCCGGGGGGCTATGGCTACACCTTC.

V gene TRBV12-3 or TRBV12-4 combines with J gene TRBJ2-1; 12 bases fit TRBD1. CDR3 size: 12 residues. Trimming at V came to 8 bases and at J to 15 bases, leaving 8 bases not matched to a gene. CDR3 sequence (DNA): TGTGCCAGCCGTTGGGGGACAGGGGGCCCGTTCTTC. Translated, it gives CASRWGTGGPFF.

This chain uses TRBV7-6 with TRBJ2-1; D is uncertain. V shed 5 bases and J shed 5 bases, with 16 bases lying between them. This CDR3 spans 15 amino acids. Per germline, CDR1 SGHVS and CDR2 FNYEAQ. CDR3 protein: CASSQSLTGNNEQFF. CDR3 DNA sequence: TGTGCCAGCAGCCAATCGTTAACGGGTAACAATGAGCAGTTCTTC.

Of note for this clone: Relative to the germline gene, one junction end is altered; a read error may explain this. The genes are TRBV7-3 and TRBJ2-3; a possible D gene is TRBD2 (5 bases). The CDR3 loop spans 14 amino acids. Germline CDR1 SGHTA, CDR2 FQGTGA. This chain's CDR3 is CASSLFPSIDTQYF. CDR3 DNA sequence: TGTGCCAGCAGCTTATTCCCTAGCATAGATACGCAGTATTTT.

The V gene is TRBV9, the J gene TRBJ2-1, with TRBD2 matching over 10 bases. J was trimmed by 6 bases and V by 4 bases; bases with no gene match: 10. The CDR3 loop spans 16 amino acids. The germline V gene encodes CDR1 SGDLS and CDR2 YYNGEE. The DNA for the CDR3 is TGTGCCAGCAGCCCCGGGAGCGGGGGGGCCTTCAATGAGCAGTTCTTC. This sequence encodes CASSPGSGGAFNEQFF.

In the case of this clone: The junction departs from germline at one end; a sequencing error may be responsible. This chain joins TRBV7-7 and TRBJ2-2, with unresolved D. From germline, CDR1 is SSHAT and CDR2 FNYEAQ (reference sequence). The CDR3 spans 13 residues. CDR3 in DNA: TGTGCTAGCAGCTTCGGCGAGGCCGGGGAGCTGTTTTTT. Its protein product is CASSFGEAGELFF.

A single count supports this clone. The rearrangement joins TRBV11-1 to TRBJ2-2; a possible D gene is TRBD2 (5 bases). V lost 7 bases, J lost 1 base, and 13 bases lay in between. Germline CDR1 is SGHAT and CDR2 is FQDESV (reference sequence). The CDR3 covers 15 residues. This chain's CDR3 is CASTLTEGNTGELFF. DNA of the CDR3: TGTGCCAGCACCCTTACTGAGGGGAACACCGGGGAGCTGTTTTTT.

This clone was detected only once. V and J are TRBV5-4 and TRBJ1-1; TRBD1 is a possible D gene (6 bases). V lost 2 bases and J lost 5, with 10 bases in between. The germline gives CDR1 SGHNT, CDR2 YYREEE (reference sequence). CDR3 length equals 13 residues. The CDR3 DNA sequence: TGTGCCAGCAGCTTAGGGGGGGCAACTGAAGCTTTCTTT. It is translated as CASSLGGATEAFF.

Here the CDR3 DNA reads TGTGCCAGCTCACCTCCCGGGACAGGGCCTCGGGATGAGCAGTTCTTC. It yields the protein CASSPPGTGPRDEQFF. The genes are TRBV18 and TRBJ2-1; 9 bases agree with TRBD1. With 3 bases clipped from V and 8 bases from J, the junction kept 11 bases outside the gene matches. Germline V CDR1 and CDR2: KGHSH, LQKENI. The CDR3 contains 16 residues.

This chain connects TRBV18 to TRBJ1-2; possible D gene TRBD1, 6 bases. Germline assignment: CDR1 KGHSH and CDR2 LQKENI. This CDR3 is built from 12 residues. V was pared by 0 bases and J by 8 bases, with 7 bases between. CDR3 nucleotides: TGTGCCAGCTCACCACCGCAGGGGGGCTACACCTTC. It translates to CASSPPQGGYTF.

The rearrangement joins TRBV5-4 to TRBJ2-1; 16 bases are a match to TRBD2. This CDR3 is built from 17 residues. V was pared by 4 bases and J by 8 bases, with 9 bases of the junction left unmatched. Germline lookup yields CDR1 SGHNT and CDR2 YYREEE (reference sequence). CDR3 sequence reads: CASSPGTSGRVDYEQFF. In nucleotides, the CDR3 is TGTGCCAGCAGCCCGGGGACTAGCGGGAGGGTTGACTATGAGCAGTTCTTC.

V is TRBV9 and J is TRBJ2-1; 12 nucleotides align to TRBD2. V was clipped by 2 bases and J by 0 bases; unmatched bases: 6. Germline-derived CDR1 and CDR2 are SGDLS and YYNGEE. CDR3 length equals 18 residues. CDR3 DNA: TGTGCCAGCAGCGTGGACGCTAGCGGGGGGGCCTCCTACAATGAGCAGTTCTTC. Protein: CASSVDASGGASYNEQFF.

This clone has only a few counts. This chain links TRBV7-9 with TRBJ2-5; the D is unclear. V was pared by 5 bases and J by 5 bases, with 9 bases between. Germline V gene sequence: CDR1 SEHNR, CDR2 FQNEAQ (reference sequence). This CDR3 has 12 residues. The CDR3 reads CASSPSAETQYF. For the CDR3, the DNA is TGTGCCAGCAGCCCTTCTGCGGAGACCCAGTACTTC.

V is TRBV3-1 (or the pseudogene TRBV3-2) and J is TRBJ1-1; maybe TRBD1 (6 bases). The V gene lost 5 bases and the J gene lost 4 bases, with 17 bases spanning the gap. Germline V gene data show CDR1 as LGHDT and CDR2 as YNNKEL (reference sequence). The CDR3 has 15 residues. Here the CDR3 DNA reads TGTGCCAGCAGCGGATCCCGGGAGGGGGGCACTGAAGCTTTCTTT. This sequence encodes CASSGSREGGTEAFF.

The chain has TRBV5-1 and TRBJ2-2; a weak D match, TRBD1 (6 bases). The CDR3 contains 15 residues. CDR1 and CDR2 (germline): SGHRS, YFSETQ. V shed 0 bases and J shed 0 bases, with 6 bases lying between them. In nucleotides, the CDR3 is TGCGCCAGCAGCTTGGGGACAGCGAACACCGGGGAGCTGTTTTTT. Translation gives CASSLGTANTGELFF.

The chain links TRBV2 to TRBJ1-1; D gene unclear. This CDR3 is built from 12 residues. Per the germline V gene, CDR1 is SNHLY and CDR2 is FYNNEI. Trimming took off 8 bases at V and 3 bases at J, with 10 bases between the two ends. CDR3 sequence reads: CASADTDTEAFF. For the CDR3, the DNA is TGTGCCAGCGCAGACACGGACACTGAAGCTTTCTTT.

The V gene is TRBV19, the J gene TRBJ2-1, with 9 bases that match TRBD2. CDR1 and CDR2 (germline): LNHDA, SQIVND (reference sequence). CDR3 length: 12 residues. V lost 5 bases and J lost 11; bases outside the gene matches: 4. CDR3 nucleotides: TGTGCCAGTAGTGACTCTAGCGGGAAGCAGTTCTTC. Translated, it gives CASSDSSGKQFF.

The rearrangement links TRBV5-4 to TRBJ2-7; TRBD2 agrees at 9 bases. V lost 2 bases and J lost 1; bases outside the gene matches: 10. The CDR3 runs 17 residues. In germline, CDR1 is SGHNT, CDR2 YYREEE (reference sequence). The CDR3 coding sequence is TGTGCCAGCAGCTTCAGGGCTAGCGGGATCGAGTCCTACGAGCAGTACTTC. It translates to CASSFRASGIESYEQYF.

This chain links TRBV18 with TRBJ2-4; no firm D call. The germline gives CDR1 KGHSH, CDR2 LQKENI. The V end lost 5 bases, the J end lost 6 bases, and 11 bases lay between the germline ends. The CDR3 sequence is 13 residues long. Written as DNA, the CDR3 is TGTGCCAGCTCAGAAAAACATTTAAACATTCAGTACTTC. This codes for CASSEKHLNIQYF.

The chain recombines TRBV2 with TRBJ1-4, with TRBD1 matching 8 bases. V gave up 7 bases and J gave up 8 bases; unmatched junction bases: 12. The CDR3 loop spans 15 amino acids. Germline-derived CDR1 and CDR2 are SNHLY and FYNNEI. This CDR3 reads CASTRPGTGKEKLFF. CDR3 coding DNA: TGTGCCAGCACTCGCCCGGGGACAGGCAAGGAAAAACTGTTTTTT.

The rearrangement uses TRBV15 and TRBJ2-7; possible D gene TRBD2, 5 bases. The CDR3 contains 13 residues. Germline V gene lookup returns CDR1 LNHNV and CDR2 YYDKDF (reference sequence). The V and J ends lost 3 bases and 0 bases respectively, with 6 bases between them. In DNA form, the CDR3 reads TGTGCCACCAGCAGGGGGAGCTCCTACGAGCAGTACTTC. Its protein product is CATSRGSSYEQYF.

This chain uses TRBV6-5 with TRBJ2-2, with D perhaps matching TRBD1 (6 bases). This CDR3 region has 15 residues. The germline gives CDR1 MNHEY, CDR2 SVGAGI. V lost 5 bases and J 6 bases, leaving 16 bases between the germline ends. The CDR3 DNA follows: TGTGCCAGCAGTAGACTACAGGGTAACCCCGGGGAGCTGTTTTTT. Translated, it gives CASSRLQGNPGELFF.

The chain employs TRBV19 and TRBJ1-2, with D possibly TRBD1 on 5 matching bases. Deletions cut 7 bases from V and 8 bases from J, with 14 bases between. Germline CDR1 is LNHDA and CDR2 is SQIVND (reference sequence). The CDR3 has 12 residues. The chain's CDR3 is CASNDRGSGYTF. The DNA for the CDR3 is TGTGCCAGTAACGACCGGGGGTCAGGCTACACCTTC.

Notes on this clone: Other DNA sequences within the sample encode an identical CDR3. J is TRBJ1-6 and V is TRBV2, with TRBD1 as a possible D gene (5 bases). Germline lookup yields CDR1 SNHLY and CDR2 FYNNEI. The CDR3 is made up of 14 amino acids. Trimming cost V 1 base and J 6 bases, with 7 bases left between them. The CDR3 DNA reads TGTGCCAGCAGTGAAGGCAGGGTTAATTCACCCCTCCACTTT. Protein: CASSEGRVNSPLHF.

V and J are TRBV28 and TRBJ1-4, with 8 bases identical to TRBD1. CDR3 size: 15 residues. Looked up from germline, CDR1 is MDHEN and CDR2 is SYDVKM. V was clipped by 3 bases and J by 2 bases; unmatched bases: 2. CDR3 nucleotides: TGTGCCAGCAGTTTCCAGGGGGCGACTAATGAAAAACTGTTTTTT. Translating gives CASSFQGATNEKLFF.

This clone was picked up one time. The CDR3 loop reads CASRGSGLAGGRKETQYF. The CDR3 coding sequence is TGTGCCAGCAGAGGGTCGGGACTAGCGGGGGGGCGGAAAGAGACCCAGTACTTC. The genes are TRBV2 and TRBJ2-5; TRBD2 agrees at 16 bases. Germline V lookup: CDR1 SNHLY, CDR2 FYNNEI. CDR3 length equals 18 residues. Trimming took 6 bases from V and 3 from J; bases not matched to a gene: 10. Using reference TRBV2 and TRBJ2-5 for the parts outside the CDR3, the full variable domain is EPEVTQTPSHQVTQMGQEVILRCVPISNHLYFYWYRQILGQKVEFLVSFYNNEISEKSEIFDDQFSVERPDGSNFTLKIRSTKLEDSAMYFCASRGSGLAGGRKETQYFGPGTRLLVL.